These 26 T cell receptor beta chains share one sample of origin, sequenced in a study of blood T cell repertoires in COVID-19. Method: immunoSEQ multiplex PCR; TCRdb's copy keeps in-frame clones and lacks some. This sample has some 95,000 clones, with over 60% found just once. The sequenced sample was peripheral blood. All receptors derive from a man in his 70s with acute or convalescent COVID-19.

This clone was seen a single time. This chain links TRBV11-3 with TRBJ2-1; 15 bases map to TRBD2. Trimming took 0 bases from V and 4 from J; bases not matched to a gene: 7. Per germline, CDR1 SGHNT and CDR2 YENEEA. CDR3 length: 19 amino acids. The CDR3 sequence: CASSLDGLAGGRHYNEQFF. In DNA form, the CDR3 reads TGTGCCAGCAGCTTAGATGGACTAGCGGGAGGGCGACATTACAATGAGCAGTTCTTC.

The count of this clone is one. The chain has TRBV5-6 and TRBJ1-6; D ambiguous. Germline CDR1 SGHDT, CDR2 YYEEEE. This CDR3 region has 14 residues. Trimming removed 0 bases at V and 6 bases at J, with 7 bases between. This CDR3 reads CASSLGASNSPLHF. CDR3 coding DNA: TGTGCCAGCAGCTTGGGCGCCTCTAATTCACCCCTCCACTTT.

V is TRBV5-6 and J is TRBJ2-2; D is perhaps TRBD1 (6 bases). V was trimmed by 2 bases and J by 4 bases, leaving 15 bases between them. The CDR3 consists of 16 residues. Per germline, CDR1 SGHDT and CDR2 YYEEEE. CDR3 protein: CASSFERGSPTGELFF. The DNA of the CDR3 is TGTGCCAGCAGCTTCGAGAGGGGGAGCCCCACCGGGGAGCTGTTTTTT.

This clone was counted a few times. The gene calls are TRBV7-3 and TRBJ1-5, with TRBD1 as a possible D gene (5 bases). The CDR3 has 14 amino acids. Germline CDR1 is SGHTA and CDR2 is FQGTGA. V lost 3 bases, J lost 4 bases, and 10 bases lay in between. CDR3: CASSLGGENQPQHF. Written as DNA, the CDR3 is TGTGCCAGCAGCTTGGGAGGGGAGAATCAGCCCCAGCATTTT. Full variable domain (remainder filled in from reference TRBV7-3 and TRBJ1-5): GAGVSQTPSNKVTEKGKYVELRCDPISGHTALYWYRQSLGQGPEFLIYFQGTGAADDSGLPNDRFFAVRPEGSVSTLKIQRTERGDSAVYLCASSLGGENQPQHFGDGTRLSIL.

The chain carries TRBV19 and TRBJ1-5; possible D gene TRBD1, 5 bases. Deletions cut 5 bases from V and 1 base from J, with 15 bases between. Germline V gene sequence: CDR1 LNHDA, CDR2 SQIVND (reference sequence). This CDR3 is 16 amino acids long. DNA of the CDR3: TGTGCCAGTAGTCCACACCGGGCAGGGAGCAATCAGCCCCAGCATTTT. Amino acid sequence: CASSPHRAGSNQPQHF.

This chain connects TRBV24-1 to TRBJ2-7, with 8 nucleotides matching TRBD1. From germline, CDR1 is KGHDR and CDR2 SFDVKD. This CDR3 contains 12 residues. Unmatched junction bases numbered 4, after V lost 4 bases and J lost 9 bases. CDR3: CATSDRGRPQYF. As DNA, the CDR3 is TGTGCCACCAGTGACAGGGGGCGTCCGCAGTACTTC.

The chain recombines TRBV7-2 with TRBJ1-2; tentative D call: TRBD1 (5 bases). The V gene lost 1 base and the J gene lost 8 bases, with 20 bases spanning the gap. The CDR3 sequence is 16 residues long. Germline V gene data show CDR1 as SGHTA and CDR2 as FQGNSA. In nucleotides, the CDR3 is TGTGCCAGCAGCTTAGTCTCGCAGGGTGGGCGGCGGGGCTACACCTTC. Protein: CASSLVSQGGRRGYTF.

CDR3: CASSLSHGGAYEQYF. The CDR3 DNA reads as TGCGCCAGCAGCTTGTCGCATGGGGGCGCCTACGAGCAGTACTTC. The rearrangement uses TRBV5-1 and TRBJ2-7; D might be TRBD1 (6 bases). There are 15 residues in the CDR3. In germline, CDR1 is SGHRS, CDR2 YFSETQ. The ends were cut back, 1 base at V and 2 bases at J, with 13 bases in the middle.

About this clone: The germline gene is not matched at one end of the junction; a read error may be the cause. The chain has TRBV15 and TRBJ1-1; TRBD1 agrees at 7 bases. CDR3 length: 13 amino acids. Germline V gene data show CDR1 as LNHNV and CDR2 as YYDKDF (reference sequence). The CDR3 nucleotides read TGTGCCACCAGCCCGACAGGGAACCCTGAAGCTTTCTTT. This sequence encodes CATSPTGNPEAFF.

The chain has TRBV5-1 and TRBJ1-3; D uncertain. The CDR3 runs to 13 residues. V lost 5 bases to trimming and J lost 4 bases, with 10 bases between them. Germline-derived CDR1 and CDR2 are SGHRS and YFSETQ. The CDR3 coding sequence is TGCGCCAGCAGTGGGGAGCCAGGAAACACCATATATTTT. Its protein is CASSGEPGNTIYF. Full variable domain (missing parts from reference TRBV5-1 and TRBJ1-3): KAGVTQTPRYLIKTRGQQVTLSCSPISGHRSVSWYQQTPGQGLQFLFEYFSETQRNKGNFPGRFSGRQFSNSRSEMNVSTLELGDSALYLCASSGEPGNTIYFGEGSWLTVV.

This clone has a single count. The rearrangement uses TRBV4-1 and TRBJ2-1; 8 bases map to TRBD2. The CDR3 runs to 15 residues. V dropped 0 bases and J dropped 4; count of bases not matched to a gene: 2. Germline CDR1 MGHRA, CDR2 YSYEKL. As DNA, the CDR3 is TGCGCCAGCAGCCAAGAGGCTAGCGGGTACAATGAGCAGTTCTTC. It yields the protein CASSQEASGYNEQFF.

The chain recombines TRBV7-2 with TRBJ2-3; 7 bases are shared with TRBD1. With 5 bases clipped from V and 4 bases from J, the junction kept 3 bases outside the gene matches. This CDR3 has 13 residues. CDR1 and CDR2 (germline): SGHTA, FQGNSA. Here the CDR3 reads CASSQQGPDTQYF. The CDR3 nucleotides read TGTGCCAGCAGCCAACAGGGGCCAGATACGCAGTATTTT.

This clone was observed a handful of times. This CDR3 reads CASSMGGRGAFF. The CDR3, as DNA: TGTGCCAGCAGTATGGGGGGGCGGGGAGCTTTCTTT. The chain links TRBV6-5 to TRBJ1-1; D might be TRBD1 (6 bases). The CDR3 spans 12 residues. The germline V gene has CDR1 MNHEY and CDR2 SVGAGI. Trimming shortened V by 5 bases and J by 10 bases, and 14 bases separated the two germline ends.

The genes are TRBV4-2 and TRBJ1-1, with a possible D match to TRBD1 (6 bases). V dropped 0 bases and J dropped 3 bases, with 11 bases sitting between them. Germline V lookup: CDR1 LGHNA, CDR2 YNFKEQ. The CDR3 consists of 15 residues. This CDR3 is CASSQDGGLDTEAFF. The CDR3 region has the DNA TGTGCCAGCAGCCAAGATGGGGGCCTTGACACTGAAGCTTTCTTT.

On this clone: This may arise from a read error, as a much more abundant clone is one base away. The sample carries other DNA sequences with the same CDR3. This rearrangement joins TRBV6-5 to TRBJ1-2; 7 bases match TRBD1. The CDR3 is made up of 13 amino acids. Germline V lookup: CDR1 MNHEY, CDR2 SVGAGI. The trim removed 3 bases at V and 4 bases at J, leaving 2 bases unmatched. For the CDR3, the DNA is TGTGCCAGCAGTTATAGACAGGGCTATGGCTACACCTTC. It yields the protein CASSYRQGYGYTF.

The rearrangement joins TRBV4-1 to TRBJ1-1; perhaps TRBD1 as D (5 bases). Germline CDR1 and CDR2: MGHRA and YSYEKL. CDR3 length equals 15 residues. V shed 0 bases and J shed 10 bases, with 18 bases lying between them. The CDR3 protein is CASSQDPVWGRGAFF. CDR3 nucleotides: TGCGCCAGCAGCCAAGATCCGGTTTGGGGAAGGGGAGCTTTCTTT.

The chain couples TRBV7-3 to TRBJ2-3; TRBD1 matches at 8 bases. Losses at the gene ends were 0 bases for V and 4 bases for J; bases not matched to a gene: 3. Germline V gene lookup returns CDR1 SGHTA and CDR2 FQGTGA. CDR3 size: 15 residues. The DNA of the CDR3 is TGTGCCAGCAGCTTAACAGGACAGGGCGCAGATACGCAGTATTTT. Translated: CASSLTGQGADTQYF. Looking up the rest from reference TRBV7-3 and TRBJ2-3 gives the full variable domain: GAGVSQTPSNKVTEKGKYVELRCDPISGHTALYWYRQSLGQGPEFLIYFQGTGAADDSGLPNDRFFAVRPEGSVSTLKIQRTERGDSAVYLCASSLTGQGADTQYFGPGTRLTVL.

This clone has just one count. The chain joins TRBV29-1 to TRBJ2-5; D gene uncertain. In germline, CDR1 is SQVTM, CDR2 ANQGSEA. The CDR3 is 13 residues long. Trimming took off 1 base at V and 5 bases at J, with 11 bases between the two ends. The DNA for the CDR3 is TGCAGCGTTGAAGTCTCGGGTGGCGAGACCCAGTACTTC. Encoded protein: CSVEVSGGETQYF.

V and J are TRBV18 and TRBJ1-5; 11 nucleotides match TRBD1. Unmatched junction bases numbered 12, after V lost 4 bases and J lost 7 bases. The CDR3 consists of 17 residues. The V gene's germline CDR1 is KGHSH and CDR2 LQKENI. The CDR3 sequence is CASSLGPGTGGGQPQHF. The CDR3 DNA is TGTGCCAGCTCACTCGGTCCCGGGACAGGGGGTGGACAGCCCCAGCATTTT.

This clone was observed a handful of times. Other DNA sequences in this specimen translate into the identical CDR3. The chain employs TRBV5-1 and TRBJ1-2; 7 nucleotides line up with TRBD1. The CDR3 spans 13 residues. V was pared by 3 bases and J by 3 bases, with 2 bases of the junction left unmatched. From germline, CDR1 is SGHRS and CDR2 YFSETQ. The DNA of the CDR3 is TGCGCCAGCAGCTCAACAGGGGACTATGGCTACACCTTC. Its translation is CASSSTGDYGYTF.

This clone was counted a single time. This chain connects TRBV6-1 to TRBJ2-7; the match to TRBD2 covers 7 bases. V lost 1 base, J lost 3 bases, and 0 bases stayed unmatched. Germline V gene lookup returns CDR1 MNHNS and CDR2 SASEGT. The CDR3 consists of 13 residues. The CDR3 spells CASSEVAGYEQYF. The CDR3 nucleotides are TGTGCCAGCAGTGAAGTAGCGGGCTACGAGCAGTACTTC.

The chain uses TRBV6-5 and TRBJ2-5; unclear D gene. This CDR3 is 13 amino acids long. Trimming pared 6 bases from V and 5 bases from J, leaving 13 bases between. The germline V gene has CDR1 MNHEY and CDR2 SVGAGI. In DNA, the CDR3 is TGTGCCAGCAGCCCCCGCTACGCGGAGACCCAGTACTTC. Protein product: CASSPRYAETQYF.

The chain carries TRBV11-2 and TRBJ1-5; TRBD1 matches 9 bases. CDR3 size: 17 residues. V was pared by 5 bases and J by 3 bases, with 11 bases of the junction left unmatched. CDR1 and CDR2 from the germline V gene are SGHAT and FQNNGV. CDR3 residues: CASSLTWGQGFNQPQHF. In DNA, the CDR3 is TGTGCCAGCAGCCTAACTTGGGGACAGGGTTTCAATCAGCCCCAGCATTTT.

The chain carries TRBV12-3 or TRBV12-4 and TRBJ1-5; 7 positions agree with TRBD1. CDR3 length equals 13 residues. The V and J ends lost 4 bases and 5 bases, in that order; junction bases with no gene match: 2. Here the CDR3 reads CASSSGGYQPQHF. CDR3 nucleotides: TGTGCCAGCAGTTCAGGGGGTTATCAGCCCCAGCATTTT.

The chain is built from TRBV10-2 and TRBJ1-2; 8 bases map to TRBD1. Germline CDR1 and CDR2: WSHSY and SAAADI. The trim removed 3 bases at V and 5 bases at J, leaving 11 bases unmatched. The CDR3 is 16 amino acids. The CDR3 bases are TGCGCCAGCAGTGACTCTAGGACAGGGAGGTCATATGGCTACACCTTC. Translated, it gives CASSDSRTGRSYGYTF.

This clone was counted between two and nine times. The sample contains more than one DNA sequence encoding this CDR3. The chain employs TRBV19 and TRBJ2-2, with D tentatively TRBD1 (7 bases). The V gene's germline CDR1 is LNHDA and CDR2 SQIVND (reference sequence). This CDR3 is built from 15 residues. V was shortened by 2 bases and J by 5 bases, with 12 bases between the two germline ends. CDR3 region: CASSIRQGGTGELFF. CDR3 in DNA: TGTGCCAGTAGTATACGCCAGGGGGGAACCGGGGAGCTGTTTTTT.